The 30 T cell receptor beta chains given below trace back to one sample, sequenced in a study of blood T cells in healthy people across ages. Sample-barcoded 5' priming and a J-beta primer mix drove a second PCR of 7 to 11 cycles. From the 5' RACE reads, TCRdb called clonotypes with MiXCR, one entry per CDR3 protein. The repertoire holds roughly 640,000 distinct CDR3 sequences, with about 28% as singletons. Sequencing used blood. The receptors come from a woman of 80 years or more in good health.

Concerning this clonotype itself: The junction departs from germline at one end; a sequencing error may be responsible. This chain uses TRBV7-6 with TRBJ2-1; 8 bases line up with TRBD2. Germline values: CDR1 SGHVS, CDR2 FNYEAQ. CDR3 length: 15 amino acids. CDR3 loop: CASSSAGRGDYEQFF. The CDR3, as DNA: TGTGCCAGCAGCTCGGCGGGGCGGGGGGACTACGAGCAGTTCTTT.

This clonotype was observed a handful of times. The chain joins TRBV6-1 to TRBJ2-5, with 9 bases that match TRBD2. The length of the CDR3 is 15 residues. Losses at the gene ends were 2 bases for V and 4 bases for J; bases not matched to a gene: 5. Germline-derived CDR1 and CDR2 are MNHNS and SASEGT. The CDR3 loop is CASSELGTSRETQYF. Written as DNA, the CDR3 is TGTGCCAGCAGTGAACTTGGGACTAGCAGAGAGACCCAGTACTTC.

This clonotype was seen repeatedly, ten times or more. V is TRBV29-1 and J is TRBJ1-5, with 9 bases lining up with TRBD1. The CDR3 loop spans 14 amino acids. V shed 7 bases, J shed 5 bases, and the junction held 9 bases outside the gene matches. Looked up from germline, CDR1 is SQVTM and CDR2 is ANQGSEA. CDR3 loop: CSAVQGAADQPQHF. The DNA of the CDR3 is TGCAGCGCAGTACAGGGGGCGGCGGATCAGCCCCAGCATTTT.

This clonotype showed up many times. This rearrangement joins TRBV5-1 to TRBJ2-6, with unresolved D. Germline CDR1 is SGHRS and CDR2 is YFSETQ. V gave up 2 bases and J gave up 2 bases, with 17 bases separating them. This CDR3 is built from 18 residues. The CDR3 DNA sequence: TGCGCCAGCAGCTTTGGGGTATTAAGTACCCCTGGGGCCAACGTCCTGACTTTC. Its protein product is CASSFGVLSTPGANVLTF.

This clonotype was counted at least ten times. Here the CDR3 DNA reads TGTGCCACCTACAGAGCGGGCACAGATACGCAGTATTTT. Protein product: CATYRAGTDTQYF. This chain links TRBV27 with TRBJ2-3, with D possibly TRBD2 on 5 matching bases. Germline assignment: CDR1 MNHEY and CDR2 SMNVEV (reference sequence). This CDR3 spans 13 amino acids. V shed 10 bases and J shed 1 base, with 12 bases lying between them.

This clonotype was observed at least ten times. CDR3 sequence (DNA): TGCAGTGCTGGAGCTACTCCGGAGACCCAGTACTTC. Translation: CSAGATPETQYF. The chain links TRBV20-1 to TRBJ2-5; the D is unclear. The germline V gene encodes CDR1 DFQATT and CDR2 SNEGSKA (reference sequence). The CDR3 is 12 amino acids. Trimming stripped 5 bases from V and 5 bases from J, with 12 bases between.

The rearrangement joins TRBV7-2 to TRBJ1-1; TRBD1 agrees at 12 bases. The germline CDR1 and CDR2 sequences are SGHTA and FQGNSA. The CDR3 has 15 amino acids. The junction had 6 bases not matched to a gene; V was cut back by 3 bases and J by 7 bases. In nucleotides, the CDR3 is TGTGCCAGCAGCTTCCGGGACAGGGGGCGGGATGAAGCTTTCTTT. Translation gives CASSFRDRGRDEAFF.

This clonotype was observed at least ten times. The rearrangement joins TRBV3-1 to TRBJ2-7; 7 bases agree with TRBD1. Losses at the gene ends were 4 bases for V and 3 bases for J; bases not matched to a gene: 9. CDR3 size: 15 residues. The germline V gene encodes CDR1 LGHDT and CDR2 YNNKEL (reference sequence). The CDR3 sequence is CASSRSTGAGYEQYF. The CDR3 DNA is TGTGCCAGCAGCCGCAGCACAGGGGCGGGCTACGAGCAGTACTTC.

This clonotype has a count of ten or more. The rearrangement uses TRBV6-5 and TRBJ2-5; 13 positions agree with TRBD2. The CDR3 loop spans 19 amino acids. V lost 0 bases and J lost 2; bases outside the gene matches: 9. Germline CDR1 is MNHEY and CDR2 is SVGAGI. CDR3 DNA sequence: TGTGCCAGCAGTTACTCGTTACTAGCGGGGGGGCGGGCACAAGAGACCCAGTACTTC. Amino acid sequence: CASSYSLLAGGRAQETQYF.

The CDR3, as DNA: TGCAGTGCTAGTTCAGGGGTGGATCGGCCCCAGCATTTT. Translating it yields CSASSGVDRPQHF. This chain joins TRBV20-1 and TRBJ1-5, with D possibly being TRBD1 (6 bases). This CDR3 has 13 residues. Trimming removed 3 bases at V and 9 bases at J, with 15 bases between. Germline V gives CDR1 DFQATT, CDR2 SNEGSKA (reference sequence).

At least ten counts were recorded for this clonotype. This chain joins TRBV5-1 and TRBJ2-3; possibly TRBD1 for D (6 bases). The germline CDR1 and CDR2 sequences are SGHRS and YFSETQ. V dropped 4 bases and J dropped 7 bases, with 16 bases sitting between them. This CDR3 spans 14 amino acids. The CDR3 nucleotides read TGCGCCAGCAGCCCCTTACCCGGACAGAATACGCAGTATTTT. Translated: CASSPLPGQNTQYF. The full variable domain, its missing parts supplied by reference TRBV5-1 and TRBJ2-3, is KAGVTQTPRYLIKTRGQQVTLSCSPISGHRSVSWYQQTPGQGLQFLFEYFSETQRNKGNFPGRFSGRQFSNSRSEMNVSTLELGDSALYLCASSPLPGQNTQYFGPGTRLTVL.

This clonotype was picked up many times. This sequence joins TRBV5-1 and TRBJ1-4; maybe TRBD1 (6 bases). V was shortened by 5 bases and J by 1 base, with 12 bases between the two germline ends. The germline V gene has CDR1 SGHRS and CDR2 YFSETQ. This CDR3 has 15 amino acids. CDR3: CASSKGGKTNEKLFF. Written as DNA, the CDR3 is TGCGCCAGCAGTAAAGGGGGTAAAACTAATGAAAAACTGTTTTTT.

This clonotype was seen at least ten times. The gene calls are TRBV5-6 and TRBJ2-7, with 9 bases aligning to TRBD1. Germline CDR1 and CDR2: SGHDT and YYEEEE. J was trimmed by 4 bases and V by 4 bases; bases with no gene match: 15. The CDR3 loop spans 17 amino acids. CDR3 sequence (DNA): TGTGCCAGCAGCACCACAGGGGGCACCCTCCTTTGGTACGAGCAGTACTTC. This gives the protein CASSTTGGTLLWYEQYF.

In this sample, this clonotype turned up many times. The chain carries TRBV20-1 and TRBJ2-5; maybe TRBD2 (5 bases). The CDR3 runs to 13 residues. Trimming left V 3 bases short and J 3 bases short, with 11 bases between. The germline V gene encodes CDR1 DFQATT and CDR2 SNEGSKA (reference sequence). As DNA, the CDR3 is TGCAGTGCTAGTAGACTAACCAAAGAGACCCAGTACTTC. It specifies CSASRLTKETQYF.

V and J are TRBV5-1 and TRBJ1-2; weak D call: TRBD1 (6 bases). CDR3 length equals 14 residues. Germline values: CDR1 SGHRS, CDR2 YFSETQ. V was shortened by 3 bases and J by 3 bases, with 12 bases between the two germline ends. The CDR3 here is CASSSQGQDYGYTF. DNA of the CDR3: TGCGCCAGCAGCTCACAGGGTCAGGACTATGGCTACACCTTC.

The chain has TRBV6-5 and TRBJ2-5; tentatively, D is TRBD2 (6 bases). V lost 6 bases and J 1 base, leaving 15 bases between the germline ends. Germline-derived CDR1 and CDR2 are MNHEY and SVGAGI. The CDR3 is 15 amino acids. CDR3 in amino acids: CASSQRPAGQETQYF. Written as DNA, the CDR3 is TGTGCCAGCAGCCAGAGACCAGCGGGCCAAGAGACCCAGTACTTC.

Ten or more counts support this clonotype. This rearrangement joins TRBV7-6 to TRBJ2-3, with TRBD2 matching over 8 bases. Losses at the gene ends were 1 base for V and 3 bases for J; bases not matched to a gene: 9. This CDR3 has 17 amino acids. The V gene's germline CDR1 is SGHVS and CDR2 FNYEAQ. The CDR3 spells CASSLGSSGVGTDTQYF. The DNA for the CDR3 is TGTGCCAGCAGCTTAGGGAGTAGCGGGGTTGGAACAGATACGCAGTATTTT.

Remarks on this clonotype: A read error may be the cause here, since a much bigger clone is one base away. The chain recombines TRBV10-3 with TRBJ2-5; tentatively, D is TRBD1 (6 bases). The CDR3 is made up of 13 amino acids. Looked up from germline, CDR1 is ENHRY and CDR2 is SYGVKD. The V end lost 3 bases, the J end lost 11 bases, and 16 bases lay between the germline ends. The CDR3 nucleotides are TGTGCCATCAGTGATCTCAGGGACAATGAGCAGTACTTC. It encodes CAISDLRDNEQYF.

This clonotype has only a few counts. The chain is built from TRBV18 and TRBJ2-3; 8 nucleotides line up with TRBD1. Germline CDR1 is KGHSH and CDR2 is LQKENI. This CDR3 has 15 residues. With V trimmed by 1 base and J by 4 bases, 4 bases remained unmatched. The CDR3 loop reads CASSPRSGGADTQYF. CDR3 nucleotide sequence: TGTGCCAGCTCACCACGGTCAGGGGGCGCAGATACGCAGTATTTT.

The chain couples TRBV20-1 to TRBJ1-5, with D possibly being TRBD1 (6 bases). Germline CDR1 DFQATT, CDR2 SNEGSKA (reference sequence). Trimming took 8 bases from V and 9 from J, leaving 20 bases between them. The CDR3 covers 13 residues. The CDR3 sequence: CSTHYRENRPQHF. CDR3 bases: TGCAGTACCCATTACAGGGAGAACAGGCCCCAGCATTTT.

This clonotype has ten or more counts. As DNA, the CDR3 is TGTGCCAGCAGTGAATGGTCTGGTGGGGTGGCCAAAAACATTCAGTACTTC. Its protein product is CASSEWSGGVAKNIQYF. The chain combines TRBV6-1 with TRBJ2-4; D ambiguous. CDR3 length: 17 amino acids. Germline V gene data show CDR1 as MNHNS and CDR2 as SASEGT. Trimming removed 2 bases at V and 1 base at J, with 15 bases between.

This clonotype has a count of ten or more. V is TRBV20-1 and J is TRBJ2-1, with 10 bases lining up with TRBD2. The CDR3 covers 15 residues. Per the germline V gene, CDR1 is DFQATT and CDR2 is SNEGSKA (reference sequence). Trimming cost V 3 bases and J 6 bases; bases outside gene matches: 8. The CDR3 region has the DNA TGCAGTGCTAGCCCCACTAGCGGGGTCGTCAATGAGCAGTTCTTC. This encodes CSASPTSGVVNEQFF.

This chain connects TRBV9 to TRBJ2-5; D uncertain. The end of the DNA aligns better with TRBJ2-7, so the J call may be wrong. The CDR3 contains 14 residues. Germline V gene sequence: CDR1 SGDLS, CDR2 YYNGEE. The CDR3, as DNA: TGTGCCAGCAGCGTAGAGGCTGGGTCTGACGAGCAGTACTTC. It is translated as CASSVEAGSDEQYF.

As for this clonotype: A much bigger clone sits one base away, suggesting this may be a read error. The genes are TRBV20-1 and TRBJ2-1; 11 bases agree with TRBD2. The J call may not be correct, given that the DNA end is closer to TRBJ2-7. Germline CDR1 and CDR2: DFQATT and SNEGSKA (reference sequence). The CDR3 spans 17 residues. This CDR3 reads CSARDQGSGGAYNEQYF. The DNA of the CDR3 is TGCAGTGCTAGAGATCAGGGTAGCGGGGGGGCCTACAATGAGCAGTACTTC.

This clonotype was detected ten times or more. This sequence joins TRBV7-9 and TRBJ2-2, with 7 bases lining up with TRBD1. This CDR3 region has 16 residues. J lost 3 bases, V lost 5 bases, and 9 bases had no gene match. The V gene's germline CDR1 is SEHNR and CDR2 FQNEAQ (reference sequence). The CDR3 bases are TGTGCCAGCAGCCTGGGGCAGGGGGTTGACACCGGGGAGCTGTTTTTT. Translation: CASSLGQGVDTGELFF.

In this sample, this clonotype turned up once. The chain uses TRBV20-1 and TRBJ1-1; TRBD1 agrees at 7 bases. The CDR3 length is 13 residues. Germline V lookup: CDR1 DFQATT, CDR2 SNEGSKA (reference sequence). Trimming cost V 6 bases and J 1 base; bases outside gene matches: 5. This CDR3 is CSAGRTGNTEAFF. CDR3 sequence (DNA): TGCAGTGCCGGCCGGACAGGGAACACTGAAGCTTTCTTT.

This clonotype has at least ten counts. The chain joins TRBV14 to TRBJ1-2; possible D gene TRBD1, 5 bases. V lost 4 bases, J lost 4 bases, and 13 bases lay in between. Germline V CDR1 and CDR2: SGHDN, FVKESK. The CDR3 length is 14 residues. The CDR3 DNA is TGTGCCAGCAGCCCTCGACAGTCCCTCTATGGCTACACCTTC. As protein: CASSPRQSLYGYTF.

The chain recombines TRBV7-9 with TRBJ2-5; TRBD1 or TRBD2 may be the D gene (6 bases each). The CDR3 covers 14 residues. The germline V gene encodes CDR1 SEHNR and CDR2 FQNEAQ (reference sequence). V was pared by 1 base and J by 4 bases, with 10 bases between. The CDR3 coding sequence is TGTGCCAGCAGCTTAGTGGAGGGGGGAGAGACCCAGTACTTC. Encoded protein: CASSLVEGGETQYF.

The chain carries TRBV2 and TRBJ2-2; TRBD2 matches 7 bases. Germline values: CDR1 SNHLY, CDR2 FYNNEI. J lost 2 bases, V lost 8 bases, and 2 bases had no gene match. The CDR3 has 13 amino acids. DNA for the CDR3: TGTGCCAGCGGGGGACTAAACACCGGGGAGCTGTTTTTT. It is translated as CASGGLNTGELFF.

This clonotype was seen more than once but under ten times. The chain combines TRBV7-8 with TRBJ1-6; TRBD1 agrees at 8 bases. In germline, CDR1 is SGHVS, CDR2 FQNEAQ. Unmatched junction bases numbered 5, after V lost 3 bases and J lost 7 bases. CDR3 length: 15 residues. DNA for the CDR3: TGTGCCAGCAGCTTGCAGGGGGCAGGGAATTCACCCCTCCACTTT. This gives the protein CASSLQGAGNSPLHF.